A selection of T cell receptor beta chains follows, all from one sample in a study of cytomegalovirus exposure and HLA in healthy donors. The data were produced by immunoSEQ multiplex PCR, yet TCRdb's version contains in-frame clones alone and is incomplete. Seen here are tens of thousands of clones, around four fifths observed once, and the top ten hold approximately 2.8%. Sequencing input: PBMCs. The receptors derive from a man aged 25 to 45 in good health and CMV-seronegative. Both conserved end residues are part of each CDR3. D genes are given only for firm matches. Expanded clones are given a class, and other clones once, few, many or no size at all.

j_call: TRBJ2-7
v_call: TRBV6-6
clone_size: -
d_call: TRBD1
cdr3_aa: CASSTSTGGEVQYF
cdr3_nt: TGTGCCAGCAGTACCTCGACAGGGGGAGAGGTGCAGTACTTC

j_call: TRBJ2-1
v_call: TRBV11-2
clone_size: -
d_call: -
cdr3_aa: CASSLGASSYNEQFF
cdr3_nt: TGTGCCAGCAGCTTAGGAGCGAGCTCCTACAATGAGCAGTTCTTC

j_call: TRBJ2-4
v_call: TRBV7-9
clone_size: -
d_call: TRBD1
cdr3_aa: CASSRTGGTLAKNIQYF
cdr3_nt: TGTGCCAGCAGTCGGACAGGGGGAACTTTAGCCAAAAACATTCAGTACTTC

j_call: TRBJ1-1
v_call: TRBV6-5
clone_size: -
d_call: -
cdr3_aa: CASSQWGDTEAFF
cdr3_nt: TGTGCCAGCAGCCAATGGGGGGACACTGAAGCTTTCTTT

j_call: TRBJ1-1
v_call: TRBV28
clone_size: -
d_call: TRBD1
cdr3_aa: CASKQGAVGEAFF
cdr3_nt: TGTGCCAGTAAACAGGGGGCGGTGGGTGAAGCTTTCTTT

j_call: TRBJ1-2
v_call: TRBV19
clone_size: -
d_call: -
cdr3_aa: CASSTAGPYNYGYTF
cdr3_nt: TGTGCCAGTAGTACGGCGGGGCCTTATAACTATGGCTACACCTTC

j_call: TRBJ2-2
v_call: TRBV30
clone_size: -
d_call: TRBD2
cdr3_aa: CAWGRRGANTGELFF
cdr3_nt: TGTGCCTGGGGACGGCGGGGGGCCAACACCGGGGAGCTGTTTTTT

j_call: TRBJ1-1
v_call: TRBV10-3
clone_size: -
d_call: -
cdr3_aa: CAISPLLTVNTEAFF
cdr3_nt: TGTGCCATCAGTCCCTTATTGACAGTGAACACTGAAGCTTTCTTT

j_call: TRBJ1-5
v_call: TRBV27
clone_size: -
d_call: TRBD1
cdr3_aa: CASRLGGTGAINSNQPQHF
cdr3_nt: TGTGCCAGCCGGCTCGGCGGGACAGGGGCGATTAATAGCAATCAGCCCCAGCATTTT

j_call: TRBJ1-5
v_call: TRBV7-9
clone_size: -
d_call: -
cdr3_aa: CASTSFAQSPNYQPQHF
cdr3_nt: TGTGCCAGCACCAGCTTTGCACAGTCCCCGAATTATCAGCCCCAGCATTTT

j_call: TRBJ2-7
v_call: TRBV28
clone_size: few
d_call: -
cdr3_aa: CASSPRGRYEQYF
cdr3_nt: TGTGCCAGCAGTCCCCGGGGGAGGTACGAGCAGTACTTC

j_call: TRBJ1-2
v_call: TRBV9
clone_size: -
d_call: -
cdr3_aa: CASSESGGPGYTF
cdr3_nt: TGTGCCAGCAGCGAATCGGGGGGGCCCGGCTACACCTTC

j_call: TRBJ1-1
v_call: TRBV9
clone_size: -
d_call: -
cdr3_aa: CASSSSDSQRTEAFF
cdr3_nt: TGTGCCAGCAGCTCATCGGACAGCCAAAGGACTGAAGCTTTCTTT

j_call: TRBJ1-1
v_call: TRBV6-6
clone_size: -
d_call: -
cdr3_aa: CASSLGLTGMNTEAFF
cdr3_nt: TGTGCCAGCAGTTTGGGACTCACGGGGATGAACACTGAAGCTTTCTTT

j_call: TRBJ1-2
v_call: TRBV2
clone_size: -
d_call: -
cdr3_aa: CASSEEAAGAGYTF
cdr3_nt: TGTGCCAGCAGTGAAGAGGCGGCAGGGGCTGGCTACACCTTC

j_call: TRBJ2-6
v_call: TRBV4-2
clone_size: -
d_call: -
cdr3_aa: CASSQIRGGSGANVLTF
cdr3_nt: TGTGCCAGCAGCCAAATACGAGGCGGCTCTGGGGCCAACGTCCTGACTTTC

j_call: TRBJ2-7
v_call: TRBV29-1
clone_size: -
d_call: -
cdr3_aa: CSVEHSYEQYF
cdr3_nt: TGCAGCGTTGAACACTCCTACGAGCAGTACTTC